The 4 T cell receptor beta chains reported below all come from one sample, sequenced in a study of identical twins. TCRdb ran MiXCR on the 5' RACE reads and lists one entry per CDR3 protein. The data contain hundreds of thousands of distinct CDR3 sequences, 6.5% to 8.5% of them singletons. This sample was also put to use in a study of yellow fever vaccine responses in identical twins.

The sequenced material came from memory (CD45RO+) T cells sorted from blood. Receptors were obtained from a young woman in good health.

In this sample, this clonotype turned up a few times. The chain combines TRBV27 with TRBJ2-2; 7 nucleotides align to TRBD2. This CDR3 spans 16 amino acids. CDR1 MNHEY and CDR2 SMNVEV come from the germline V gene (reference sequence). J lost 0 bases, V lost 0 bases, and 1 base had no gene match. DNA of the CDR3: TGTGCCAGCAGTTTATCCGCGGGAGCGAACACCGGGGAGCTGTTTTTT. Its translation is CASSLSAGANTGELFF.

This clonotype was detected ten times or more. DNA of the CDR3: TGTGCCAGCAGCTCCTCCACTAGCGGGATATACAATGAGCAGTTCTTC. It codes for CASSSSTSGIYNEQFF. The V call is TRBV11-1, the J call TRBJ2-1; TRBD2 agrees at 10 bases. CDR3 length: 16 amino acids. Germline CDR1 is SGHAT and CDR2 is FQDESV (reference sequence). V was pared by 4 bases and J by 4 bases, with 7 bases of the junction left unmatched.

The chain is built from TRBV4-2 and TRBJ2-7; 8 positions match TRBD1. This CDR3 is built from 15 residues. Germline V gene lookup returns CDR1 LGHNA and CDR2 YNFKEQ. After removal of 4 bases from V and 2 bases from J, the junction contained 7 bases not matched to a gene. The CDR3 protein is CASSPARTGTYEQYF. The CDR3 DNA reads TGTGCCAGCAGCCCAGCCCGGACAGGGACCTACGAGCAGTACTTC.

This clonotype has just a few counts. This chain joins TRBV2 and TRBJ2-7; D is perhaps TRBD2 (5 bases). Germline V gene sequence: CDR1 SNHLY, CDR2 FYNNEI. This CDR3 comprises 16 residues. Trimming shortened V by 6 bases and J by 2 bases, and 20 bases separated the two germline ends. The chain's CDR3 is CASRASLGLGAYEQYF. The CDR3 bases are TGTGCCAGCAGGGCTAGCCTGGGCCTCGGAGCCTACGAGCAGTACTTC.